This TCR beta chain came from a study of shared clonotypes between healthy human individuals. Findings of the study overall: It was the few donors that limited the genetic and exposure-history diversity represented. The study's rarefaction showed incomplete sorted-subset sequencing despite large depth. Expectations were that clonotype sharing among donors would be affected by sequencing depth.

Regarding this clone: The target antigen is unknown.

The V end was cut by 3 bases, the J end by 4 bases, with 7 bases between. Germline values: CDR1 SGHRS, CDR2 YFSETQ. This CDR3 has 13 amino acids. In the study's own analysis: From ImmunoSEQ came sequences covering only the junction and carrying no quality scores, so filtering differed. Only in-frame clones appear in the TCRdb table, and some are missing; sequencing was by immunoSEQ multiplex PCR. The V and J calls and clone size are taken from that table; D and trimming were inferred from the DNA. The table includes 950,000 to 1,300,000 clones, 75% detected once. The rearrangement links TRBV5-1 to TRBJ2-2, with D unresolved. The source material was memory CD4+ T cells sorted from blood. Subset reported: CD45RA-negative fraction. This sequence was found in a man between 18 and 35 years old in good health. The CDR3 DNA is TGCGCCAGCAGCTCAAAGAGCACCGGGGAGCTGTTTTTT. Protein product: CASSSKSTGELFF.